The TCR beta chain under discussion was sequenced for a study of cytomegalovirus exposure and HLA in healthy donors. Study results and caveats: Analyzed later, most CMV-associated TCR beta chains appeared HLA-restricted.

As concerns this clone: Its antigen is not identified.

Germline V gene lookup returns CDR1 SEHNR and CDR2 FQNEAQ (reference sequence). CDR3 length: 14 amino acids. The J segment lost 6 bases and the V segment lost 4 bases, leaving 9 bases of the junction unmatched. A multiplex PCR was run with 60 Vbeta primers and 13 Jbeta primers. The data were produced by immunoSEQ multiplex PCR, yet TCRdb's version contains in-frame clones alone and is incomplete. This table has under 200,000 clones, 65% to 90% appearing once. The specimen sequenced was PBMCs. This chain uses TRBV7-9 with TRBJ2-7; 7 nucleotides match TRBD1. The source of this sequence is a woman aged 25 to 39 in good health and CMV-seronegative. CDR3 region: CASSSAGGLGEQYF. The CDR3 DNA reads TGTGCCAGCAGCTCGGCAGGGGGATTGGGCGAGCAGTACTTC.